This is a list of T cell receptor beta chains from one sample in a study of spatial heterogeneity in lung cancer. Each CDR3 protein is one row after TCRdb ran MiXCR on the 5' RACE reads. The table shows about 45,000 distinct CDR3 sequences, with about 6.5% occurring only once. The sample was PBMCs, taken at surgery. The receptors were gathered from a female donor with early-stage non-small cell lung cancer. CDR3s include the opening cysteine and the closing phenylalanine or tryptophan. The D gene is left open where the match is weak. Size is omitted from some rows. Given values are once, few, many or a class for expanded clones.

CDR3	DNA	size	V	J	D
CASSRHRGRTEAFF	TGTGCCAGCAGCCGCCACAGGGGACGGACTGAAGCTTTCTTT	many	TRBV16	TRBJ1-1	TRBD1
CASSEQIGTTGLVETQYF	TGCGCCAGCAGTGAGCAAATAGGGACGACCGGACTAGTGGAGACCCAGTACTTC	.	TRBV10-2	TRBJ2-5	TRBD2
CASSQDLGQGAFF	TGCGCCAGCAGCCAAGATTTGGGCCAGGGAGCTTTCTTT	.	TRBV4-3	TRBJ1-1	.
CASSVSNNEQFF	TGCGCCAGCAGTGTCTCAAACAATGAGCAGTTCTTC	few	TRBV10-2	TRBJ2-1	.
CASSPAIPQVEAFF	TGTGCCAGCAGTCCGGCTATACCACAGGTAGAGGCTTTCTTT	few	TRBV27	TRBJ1-1	.
CASSSPLTGGAYGYTF	TGTGCCAGCAGTTCCCCCCTCACAGGGGGCGCCTATGGCTACACCTTC	many	TRBV12-3/TRBV12-4	TRBJ1-2	TRBD1
CASSQEGPGHAYSSPLHF	TGTGCCAGCAGCCAAGAAGGTCCGGGACATGCCTATTCATCACCCCTCCACTTT	many	TRBV14	TRBJ1-6	.
CASSLGPIDSNQPQHF	TGCGCCAGCAGCTTGGGACCGATTGATAGCAATCAGCCCCAGCATTTT	many	TRBV5-1	TRBJ1-5	.
CASSLSNPLSGANVLTF	TGTGCCAGCAGCTTAAGTAACCCTCTCTCTGGGGCCAACGTCCTGACTTTC	.	TRBV7-2	TRBJ2-6	.
CASSLSPGGPDEQYF	TGCGCCAGCAGCTTGAGTCCCGGGGGCCCCGACGAGCAGTACTTC	many	TRBV5-1	TRBJ2-7	.
CASSLTYNSPLHF	TGTGCCAGCAGCTTAACGTATAATTCACCCCTCCACTTT	many	TRBV7-9	TRBJ1-6	.
CASSPDTSYEQYF	TGTGCCAGCAGCCCGGACACCTCCTACGAGCAGTACTTC	many	TRBV11-2	TRBJ2-7	.
CASSLAASGGETQYF	TGCGCCAGCAGCTTGGCCGCTAGCGGGGGAGAGACCCAGTACTTC	few	TRBV5-1	TRBJ2-5	TRBD2
CASGPGGSGANVLTF	TGTGCCAGCGGTCCTGGGGGCTCTGGGGCCAACGTCCTGACTTTC	many	TRBV28	TRBJ2-6	.
CASSSFPPPRGSSYEQYF	TGTGCCAGCAGCTCTTTTCCCCCCCCGAGGGGTAGCTCCTACGAGCAGTACTTC	.	TRBV5-4	TRBJ2-7	.
CASSPGVGVSADTQYF	TGTGCCAGCTCACCCGGTGTCGGGGTTTCGGCAGATACGCAGTATTTT	many	TRBV18	TRBJ2-3	.
CASSIRGTSGNTIYF	TGTGCCAGTAGTATCCGGGGGACCTCTGGAAACACCATATATTTT	many	TRBV19	TRBJ1-3	.
CASSLDRFTWELFF	TGTGCCAGCAGCTTAGACAGGTTCACATGGGAGCTGTTTTTT	many	TRBV11-2	TRBJ2-2	.
CASSPRGDSSYNEQFF	TGCGCCAGCAGTCCACGGGGAGACAGCTCCTACAATGAGCAGTTCTTC	many	TRBV5-1	TRBJ2-1	.
CASSPIDRVYGYTF	TGTGCCAGCTCACCAATTGACAGAGTCTATGGCTACACCTTC	few	TRBV18	TRBJ1-2	.
CASSLAGGSTDTQYF	TGCGCCAGCAGCTTGGCAGGGGGGAGCACAGATACGCAGTATTTT	many	TRBV5-1	TRBJ2-3	.
CASSSRQNTGELFF	TGTGCCAGCTCATCCCGACAGAACACCGGGGAGCTGTTTTTT	few	TRBV18	TRBJ2-2	.
CASSLTSGGMAQYF	TGTGCCAGCAGTTTAACTAGCGGGGGGATGGCCCAGTACTTC	many	TRBV27	TRBJ2-5	TRBD2
CASSPGGFRGEQFF	TGCGCCAGCAGCCCCGGGGGATTTCGGGGTGAGCAGTTCTTC	many	TRBV5-1	TRBJ2-1	.
CASMSSGPTYEQYF	TGTGCCAGCATGTCTAGCGGGCCCACCTACGAGCAGTACTTC	many	TRBV28	TRBJ2-7	TRBD2
CASSPRRSGGANEQFF	TGTGCCAGCAGCCCCAGGCGTAGCGGGGGGGCCAATGAGCAGTTCTTC	many	TRBV7-3	TRBJ2-1	TRBD2